Presented here are 10 T cell receptor beta chains from one specimen sequenced in a study of T cells in localized non-small cell lung cancer. Sequenced by immunoSEQ multiplex PCR; TCRdb stores in-frame clones only, minus some. The table includes under 50,000 clones, 86% detected once. The starting material was peripheral blood mononuclear cells, obtained before any cancer treatment. These receptors all come from a male donor aged 60 or over with stage II lung adenocarcinoma.

The chain combines TRBV11-1 with TRBJ2-3; 8 bases line up with TRBD1. After removal of 5 bases from V and 6 bases from J, the junction contained 4 bases not matched to a gene. The CDR3 has 13 amino acids. Per the germline V gene, CDR1 is SGHAT and CDR2 is FQDESV (reference sequence). For the CDR3, the DNA is TGTGCCAGCAGCGGCCACAGGGGGGATACGCAGTATTTT. Its translation: CASSGHRGDTQYF.

The chain joins TRBV5-1 to TRBJ2-1; no clear D gene. Germline values: CDR1 SGHRS, CDR2 YFSETQ. This CDR3 has 16 amino acids. V lost 0 bases and J lost 4, with 14 bases in between. The CDR3: CASSLVAVTSYNEQFF. CDR3 DNA: TGCGCCAGCAGCTTGGTGGCGGTTACCTCGTACAATGAGCAGTTCTTC.

The chain carries TRBV7-2 and TRBJ1-1; D is uncertain. Germline V lookup: CDR1 SGHTA, CDR2 FQGNSA. The V end lost 1 base, the J end lost 1 base, and 4 bases lay between the germline ends. The CDR3 loop spans 13 amino acids. CDR3 bases: TGTGCCAGCAGCTTAGTTCGGAACACTGAAGCTTTCTTT. Its translation is CASSLVRNTEAFF.

CDR3 in DNA: TGTGCCAGCAGCTCGAGACTAGCGGGAGGGTTTCAGTACTTC. The encoded protein is CASSSRLAGGFQYF. The V call is TRBV11-2, the J call TRBJ2-7, with 14 bases aligning to TRBD2. Trimming took 4 bases from V and 10 from J; bases not matched to a gene: 6. Germline CDR1 SGHAT, CDR2 FQNNGV. This CDR3 region has 14 residues.

The CDR3, as DNA: TGTGCCAGCAGCCGGTCGGGACAGACGGCCTACAATGAGCAGTTCTTC. It encodes CASSRSGQTAYNEQFF. The chain uses TRBV5-5 and TRBJ2-1; TRBD1 aligns across 7 bases. The CDR3 is 16 residues long. The germline V gene encodes CDR1 SGHKS and CDR2 YYEKEE (reference sequence). The junction had 9 bases not matched to a gene; V was cut back by 4 bases and J by 2 bases.

This chain connects TRBV4-3 to TRBJ2-5; TRBD2 matches at 13 bases. CDR1 is LGHNA, CDR2 YSLEER, per germline. Trimming cost V 1 base and J 5 bases; bases outside gene matches: 4. The CDR3 consists of 16 residues. CDR3: CASSQGLAGGAETQYF. The CDR3 DNA follows: TGCGCCAGCAGCCAAGGACTAGCGGGAGGTGCGGAGACCCAGTACTTC.

This chain connects TRBV5-6 to TRBJ2-6, with a tentative D call TRBD1 (5 bases). V was shortened by 4 bases and J by 0 bases, with 11 bases between the two germline ends. CDR3 length equals 16 residues. Germline V lookup: CDR1 SGHDT, CDR2 YYEEEE. CDR3 in DNA: TGTGCCAGCAGCCTAGACAGTCACTCTGGGGCCAACGTCCTGACTTTC. This sequence encodes CASSLDSHSGANVLTF.

The V and J genes are TRBV5-1 and TRBJ2-7; D is undetermined. V was trimmed by 0 bases and J by 5 bases, leaving 6 bases between them. The CDR3 contains 12 residues. CDR1 is SGHRS and CDR2 is YFSETQ in the germline V gene. This CDR3 is CASSLDLNEQYF. The CDR3 nucleotides are TGCGCCAGCAGCTTGGATCTAAACGAGCAGTACTTC. Filled out from reference TRBV5-1 and TRBJ2-7, the complete variable domain reads KAGVTQTPRYLIKTRGQQVTLSCSPISGHRSVSWYQQTPGQGLQFLFEYFSETQRNKGNFPGRFSGRQFSNSRSEMNVSTLELGDSALYLCASSLDLNEQYFGPGTRLTVT.

DNA for the CDR3: TGTGCCAGCAGCTTGGTACCGGGACCATACAATGAGCAGTTCTTC. Protein sequence: CASSLVPGPYNEQFF. This chain joins TRBV7-3 and TRBJ2-1; D may be TRBD1 or TRBD2 (5 bases each). Germline V gene sequence: CDR1 SGHTA, CDR2 FQGTGA. The CDR3 is made up of 15 amino acids. Deletions cut 3 bases from V and 4 bases from J, with 13 bases between.

The chain joins TRBV5-1 to TRBJ2-2; D ambiguous. The V end was cut by 5 bases, the J end by 5 bases, with 10 bases between. The CDR3 runs to 13 residues. The germline V gene has CDR1 SGHRS and CDR2 YFSETQ. The CDR3 DNA reads TGCGCCAGCAGACCCGACCGAACCGGGGAGCTGTTTTTT. Translating gives CASRPDRTGELFF.